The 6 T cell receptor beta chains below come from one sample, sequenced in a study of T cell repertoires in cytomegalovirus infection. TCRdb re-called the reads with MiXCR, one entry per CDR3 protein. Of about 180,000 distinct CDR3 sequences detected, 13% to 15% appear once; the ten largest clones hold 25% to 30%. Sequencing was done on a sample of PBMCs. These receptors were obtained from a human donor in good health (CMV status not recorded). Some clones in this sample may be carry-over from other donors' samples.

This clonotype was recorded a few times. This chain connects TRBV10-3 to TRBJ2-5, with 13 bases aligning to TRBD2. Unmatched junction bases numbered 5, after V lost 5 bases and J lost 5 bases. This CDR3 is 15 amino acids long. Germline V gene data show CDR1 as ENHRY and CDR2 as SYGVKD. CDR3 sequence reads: CAISPTSGGTETQYF. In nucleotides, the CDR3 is TGTGCCATCAGTCCGACTAGCGGGGGGACGGAGACCCAGTACTTC.

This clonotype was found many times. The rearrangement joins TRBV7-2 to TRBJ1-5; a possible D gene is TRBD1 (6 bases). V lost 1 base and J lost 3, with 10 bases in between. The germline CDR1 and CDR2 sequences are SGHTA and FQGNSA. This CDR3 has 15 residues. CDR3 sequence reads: CASSLVGGLNQPQHF. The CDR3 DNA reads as TGTGCCAGCAGCTTAGTGGGGGGCCTCAATCAGCCCCAGCATTTT.

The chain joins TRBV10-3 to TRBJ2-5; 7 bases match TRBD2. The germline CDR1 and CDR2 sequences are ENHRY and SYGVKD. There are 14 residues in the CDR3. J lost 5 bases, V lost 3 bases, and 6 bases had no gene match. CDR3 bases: TGTGCCATCAGTGACAGGGAGGGAGGGGAGACCCAGTACTTC. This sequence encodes CAISDREGGETQYF.

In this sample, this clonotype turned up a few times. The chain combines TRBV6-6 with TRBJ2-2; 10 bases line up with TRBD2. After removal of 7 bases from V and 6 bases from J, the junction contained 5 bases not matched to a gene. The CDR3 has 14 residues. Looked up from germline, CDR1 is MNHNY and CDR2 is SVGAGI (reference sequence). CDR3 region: CASKLAGEAGELFF. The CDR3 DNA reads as TGTGCCAGCAAGCTAGCGGGAGAGGCCGGGGAGCTGTTTTTT.

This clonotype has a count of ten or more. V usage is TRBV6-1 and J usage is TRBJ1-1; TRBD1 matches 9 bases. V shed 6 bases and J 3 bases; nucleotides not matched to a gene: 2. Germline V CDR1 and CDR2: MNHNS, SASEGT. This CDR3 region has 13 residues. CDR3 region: CASRRTGDTEAFF. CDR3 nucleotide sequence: TGTGCCAGCAGACGGACAGGGGACACTGAAGCTTTCTTT.

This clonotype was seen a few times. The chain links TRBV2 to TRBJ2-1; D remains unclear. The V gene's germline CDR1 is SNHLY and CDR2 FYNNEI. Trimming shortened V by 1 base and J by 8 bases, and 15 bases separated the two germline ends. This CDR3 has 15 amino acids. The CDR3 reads CASSEVGVGRDEQFF. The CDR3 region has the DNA TGTGCCAGCAGTGAAGTCGGTGTGGGCCGCGATGAGCAGTTCTTC.